The 31 T cell receptor beta chains listed next were all sequenced from one sample in a study of regulatory T cells in long-lasting Graves disease. The time point is: newly diagnosed GD, antithyroid drugs for less than 3 months. From RNA extracted from PBMCs, the TCR library was made. CDR3-region Arm-PCR and iRepertoire HTBI primers produced the TCR beta libraries. TCRdb redid the calling of the multiplex PCR reads with MiXCR, one entry per CDR3 protein. Among roughly 400,000 distinct CDR3 sequences listed, roughly 15% were seen once. This same sample was also taken into another study, of T cells in Graves' hyperthyroidism and ophthalmopathy.

Sequences were derived from peripheral blood mononuclear cells (PBMCs), sampled at new diagnosis, from a patient treated with antithyroid drugs. Source of these receptors: a woman in her thirties or forties with Graves disease.

This clonotype was counted only a few times. The rearrangement links TRBV20-1 to TRBJ2-1; perhaps TRBD1 as D (5 bases). This CDR3 has 14 residues. V was pared by 3 bases and J by 0 bases, with 9 bases between. Germline V gene data show CDR1 as DFQATT and CDR2 as SNEGSKA (reference sequence). CDR3 in DNA: TGCAGTGCTAGGGGGCACCGCTCCTACAATGAGCAGTTCTTC. Translation gives CSARGHRSYNEQFF.

Notes on this clonotype: The junction departs from the called germline gene at one end, perhaps through a read error. CDR3 region: CASSPGLAGNEQSF. The CDR3, as DNA: TGTGCCAGCAGTCCGGGACTAGCGGGCAATGAGCAGTCCTTC. V usage is TRBV6-2 or TRBV6-3 and J usage is TRBJ2-1; 12 bases are a match to TRBD2. This CDR3 spans 14 amino acids. Germline V gives CDR1 MNHEY, CDR2 SVGEGT.

This clonotype has a count of ten or more. CDR3 sequence (DNA): TGTGCCAGCAGTTACTCCGGGACAGGGTCGCTCGAGCAGTACTTC. Amino acids: CASSYSGTGSLEQYF. This chain joins TRBV6-5 and TRBJ2-7; 9 bases line up with TRBD1. CDR1 and CDR2 from the germline V gene are MNHEY and SVGAGI. The CDR3 has 15 amino acids. V trimming: 0 bases; J trimming: 6 bases; junction bases outside the gene matches: 6.

This sequence joins TRBV30 and TRBJ2-1; 10 bases map to TRBD2. J was trimmed by 1 base and V by 2 bases; bases with no gene match: 5. CDR1 is GTSNPN and CDR2 is SVGIG in the germline V gene (reference sequence). This CDR3 comprises 16 residues. The chain's CDR3 is CAWSFGLADSYNEQFF. The CDR3 region has the DNA TGTGCCTGGAGTTTCGGACTAGCGGATTCCTACAATGAGCAGTTCTTC.

CDR3 in amino acids: CSVEARTSGDSYEQYF. Here the CDR3 DNA reads TGCAGCGTTGAAGCAAGGACTAGCGGGGACTCCTACGAGCAGTACTTC. J is TRBJ2-7 and V is TRBV29-1, with 12 bases that match TRBD2. Germline CDR1 SQVTM, CDR2 ANQGSEA. J lost 0 bases, V lost 1 base, and 4 bases had no gene match. The CDR3 loop spans 16 amino acids.

This clonotype was observed at least ten times. This sequence joins TRBV28 and TRBJ2-2, with D unresolved. Trimming cost V 7 bases and J 1 base, with 16 bases left between them. This CDR3 is built from 16 residues. Germline values: CDR1 MDHEN, CDR2 SYDVKM. CDR3 coding DNA: TGTGCCAGCACCCCTCGAGGCAGGTGGAACACCGGGGAGCTGTTTTTT. Its translation is CASTPRGRWNTGELFF.

There are a few counts of this clonotype. This chain links TRBV19 with TRBJ1-3, with D uncertain. Germline loops: CDR1 LNHDA, CDR2 SQIVND (reference sequence). This CDR3 spans 16 amino acids. Deletions cut 2 bases from V and 0 bases from J, with 11 bases between. The CDR3 nucleotides read TGTGCCAGTAGTATATTTGAGTGGAGCTCTGGAAACACCATATATTTT. The encoded protein is CASSIFEWSSGNTIYF.

The chain has TRBV5-4 and TRBJ2-3, with 13 bases identical to TRBD2. Germline V gene sequence: CDR1 SGHNT, CDR2 YYREEE (reference sequence). CDR3 size: 17 residues. Trimming cost V 0 bases and J 2 bases; bases outside gene matches: 3. The CDR3 spells CASSLGGTSGVTDTQYF. The CDR3 coding sequence is TGTGCCAGCAGCTTGGGGGGGACTAGCGGGGTCACAGATACGCAGTATTTT.

The table lists this clonotype with many counts. One junction end disagrees with the germline gene, perhaps due to a read error. The V and J genes are TRBV5-1 and TRBJ1-1; D uncertain. The CDR3 runs 14 residues. Germline lookup yields CDR1 SGHRS and CDR2 YFSETQ. The CDR3 DNA is TGTGCCAGCAGTTCTGGACGGAGGAACACTGAAGCTTTCTTT. Encoded protein: CASSSGRRNTEAFF.

The table lists this clonotype with a count of one. The chain links TRBV3-1 to TRBJ2-3; D not resolved. The CDR3 has 14 residues. Germline assignment: CDR1 LGHDT and CDR2 YNNKEL (reference sequence). V shed 0 bases and J shed 3 bases, with 7 bases lying between them. Written as DNA, the CDR3 is TGTGCCAGCAGCCAAGATCGGGTGACAGATACGCAGTATTTT. As protein: CASSQDRVTDTQYF.

This clonotype was seen repeatedly, ten times or more. CDR3 protein: CASRLGESNQPQHF. For the CDR3, the DNA is TGTGCCAGCAGGTTGGGGGAGAGCAATCAGCCCCAGCATTTT. The chain is built from TRBV2 and TRBJ1-5, with D tentatively TRBD1 (5 bases). Per the germline V gene, CDR1 is SNHLY and CDR2 is FYNNEI. The CDR3 consists of 14 residues. Trimming removed 6 bases at V and 1 base at J, with 10 bases between.

This clonotype was counted only a few times. The chain uses TRBV20-1 and TRBJ2-7, with TRBD1 identical over 7 bases. This CDR3 is 13 amino acids long. Germline V gives CDR1 DFQATT, CDR2 SNEGSKA (reference sequence). J gave up 0 bases and V 4 bases, and 3 bases lay outside the gene matches. The CDR3 DNA reads TGCAGTGCTATCGGGGACAGCTCCTACGAGCAGTACTTC. Translated: CSAIGDSSYEQYF.

This sequence joins TRBV12-5 and TRBJ2-3, with D tentatively TRBD2 (6 bases). Deletions cut 1 base from V and 8 bases from J, with 7 bases between. In germline, CDR1 is LGHNT, CDR2 FRNRAP. CDR3 length equals 12 residues. The chain's CDR3 is CASGLERATQYF. CDR3 coding DNA: TGTGCTAGTGGTTTGGAGCGGGCTACGCAGTATTTT.

V usage is TRBV6-2 or TRBV6-3 and J usage is TRBJ1-5, with D possibly being TRBD1 (5 bases). Trimming cost V 7 bases and J 4 bases, with 11 bases left between them. Per the germline V gene, CDR1 is MNHEY and CDR2 is SVGEGT. This CDR3 is 13 amino acids long. The CDR3 region is CASKANRNQPQHF. The CDR3 region has the DNA TGTGCCAGCAAGGCTAACAGGAATCAGCCCCAGCATTTT.

The genes are TRBV2 and TRBJ2-1; 13 positions agree with TRBD2. The J segment lost 8 bases and the V segment lost 2 bases, leaving 18 bases of the junction unmatched. Germline V CDR1 and CDR2: SNHLY, FYNNEI. This CDR3 contains 20 residues. CDR3 region: CASSEYPSLTSGRSRDEQFF. The CDR3, as DNA: TGTGCCAGCAGTGAATACCCCAGCCTGACTAGCGGGAGGAGTCGGGATGAGCAGTTCTTC. Looking up the rest from reference TRBV2 and TRBJ2-1 gives the full variable domain: EPEVTQTPSHQVTQMGQEVILRCVPISNHLYFYWYRQILGQKVEFLVSFYNNEISEKSEIFDDQFSVERPDGSNFTLKIRSTKLEDSAMYFCASSEYPSLTSGRSRDEQFFGPGTRLTVL.

This clonotype was counted at least ten times. J is TRBJ2-5 and V is TRBV11-3; 14 bases fit TRBD2. The last part of the DNA fits TRBJ2-1 better; the J call may be wrong. The CDR3 loop spans 17 amino acids. CDR1 and CDR2 from the germline V gene are SGHNT and YENEEA. DNA of the CDR3: TGTGCCAGCAGCTTAGATTCGGGACTAGCGGGAGAAAATGAGCAGTTCTTC. It translates to CASSLDSGLAGENEQFF.

This clonotype was observed a few times. The chain couples TRBV30 to TRBJ2-7; tentatively, D is TRBD2 (5 bases). Germline V gene data show CDR1 as GTSNPN and CDR2 as SVGIG (reference sequence). The CDR3 runs 14 residues. V lost 0 bases and J 3 bases, leaving 12 bases between the germline ends. CDR3 DNA: TGTGCCTGGAGTGTACTAGGGAAAGGCTACGAGCAGTACTTC. This codes for CAWSVLGKGYEQYF.

The V gene is TRBV27, the J gene TRBJ2-5, with 16 bases fitting TRBD2. Germline CDR1 reads MNHEY; CDR2 reads SMNVEV (reference sequence). The CDR3 totals 20 residues. V was pared by 6 bases and J by 4 bases, with 17 bases of the junction left unmatched. DNA for the CDR3: TGTGCCAGCAGACCTCGGGCCCGCCGGGGACTAGCGGGAGGGGGAGAGACCCAGTACTTC. Amino acid sequence: CASRPRARRGLAGGGETQYF.

The gene calls are TRBV7-6 and TRBJ2-1; 7 bases map to TRBD2. CDR3 length: 11 residues. J lost 12 bases, V lost 5 bases, and 4 bases had no gene match. Germline V gene sequence: CDR1 SGHVS, CDR2 FNYEAQ. The CDR3: CASSTGLGQFF. For the CDR3, the DNA is TGTGCCAGCAGCACCGGACTAGGGCAGTTCTTC.

This clonotype was seen more than once but under ten times. The rearrangement uses TRBV7-9 and TRBJ2-7, with D uncertain. The CDR3 runs 13 residues. Trimming took 3 bases from V and 6 from J, leaving 12 bases between them. The germline V gene has CDR1 SEHNR and CDR2 FQNEAQ (reference sequence). This CDR3 reads CASSLGQYGEQYF. The CDR3, as DNA: TGTGCCAGCAGCTTGGGTCAGTATGGCGAGCAGTACTTC.

Worth noting for this clonotype: A far more abundant clone sits one base away, making this likely a read error. No conserved phenylalanine or tryptophan is present at the end of the CDR3, so a read error is the likely explanation. Because the CDR3's place on the DNA is in doubt, the DNA is left out and the CDR3 is given as listed by TCRdb. The rearrangement uses TRBV11-2 and TRBJ2-3; TRBD2, as called in the table, went unchecked against the DNA. A total of 16 residues make up the CDR3, ends included. Per germline, CDR1 SGHAT and CDR2 FQNNGV. The CDR3 is CASSLGRLAGEETQYL.

V is TRBV5-4 and J is TRBJ2-7; 8 bases map to TRBD2. The CDR3 totals 15 residues. V shed 7 bases and J 5 bases; nucleotides not matched to a gene: 14. Looked up from germline, CDR1 is SGHNT and CDR2 is YYREEE (reference sequence). The CDR3 DNA reads as TGTGCCAGCGCTAAAAAGACTAGCGTTTCCAACGAGCAGTACTTC. It translates to CASAKKTSVSNEQYF.

The rearrangement joins TRBV30 to TRBJ1-3; no firm D call. This CDR3 contains 12 residues. Germline lookup yields CDR1 GTSNPN and CDR2 SVGIG (reference sequence). V lost 5 bases, J lost 6 bases, and 11 bases lay in between. The CDR3 sequence is CAWGIDPNTIYF. The CDR3, as DNA: TGTGCCTGGGGAATCGACCCAAACACCATATATTTT.

This chain uses TRBV28 with TRBJ2-1; maybe TRBD1 (6 bases). Germline V gene lookup returns CDR1 MDHEN and CDR2 SYDVKM. This CDR3 is 17 amino acids long. V lost 10 bases to trimming and J lost 8 bases, with 30 bases between them. The CDR3 loop is CATGLGSGAGAHDEQFF. The CDR3 region has the DNA TGTGCCACTGGGTTGGGGTCCGGGGCAGGGGCGCACGATGAGCAGTTCTTC. The complete variable domain, with remaining parts taken from reference TRBV28 and TRBJ2-1, reads DVKVTQSSRYLVKRTGEKVFLECVQDMDHENMFWYRQDPGLGLRLIYFSYDVKMKEKGDIPEGYSVSREKKERFSLILESASTNQTSMYLCATGLGSGAGAHDEQFFGPGTRLTVL.

This clonotype was seen many times. The chain carries TRBV30 and TRBJ2-1; D is ambiguous. Germline loops: CDR1 GTSNPN, CDR2 SVGIG (reference sequence). This CDR3 region has 12 residues. V shed 2 bases and J shed 9 bases, with 11 bases lying between them. The CDR3 bases are TGTGCCTGGAGTCTCATGGGGTCTGAGCAGTTCTTC. This gives the protein CAWSLMGSEQFF.

Many counts were recorded for this clonotype. This rearrangement joins TRBV12-3 or TRBV12-4 to TRBJ1-5; the match to TRBD1 covers 8 bases. This CDR3 has 15 residues. The junction had 3 bases not matched to a gene; V was cut back by 5 bases and J by 0 bases. The CDR3 reads CASSGQGYSNQPQHF. For the CDR3, the DNA is TGTGCCAGCAGTGGACAGGGCTATAGCAATCAGCCCCAGCATTTT.

This clonotype was observed a few times. J is TRBJ2-7 and V is TRBV20-1, with D possibly matching TRBD2 (5 bases). Looked up from germline, CDR1 is DFQATT and CDR2 is SNEGSKA (reference sequence). This CDR3 is built from 13 residues. The V end lost 1 base, the J end lost 7 bases, and 14 bases lay between the germline ends. The CDR3 reads CSARGGSRSEQYF. As DNA, the CDR3 is TGCAGTGCTAGAGGTGGGAGTAGGAGTGAGCAGTACTTC.

The chain recombines TRBV5-1 with TRBJ1-6; D is uncertain. The CDR3 runs to 15 residues. Germline values: CDR1 SGHRS, CDR2 YFSETQ. V was trimmed by 0 bases and J by 5 bases, leaving 9 bases between them. In nucleotides, the CDR3 is TGCGCCAGCAGCTTGGATACAGCCGATAATTCACCCCTCCACTTT. This gives the protein CASSLDTADNSPLHF.

The chain joins TRBV11-3 to TRBJ2-7; 8 bases are shared with TRBD1. Germline V lookup: CDR1 SGHNT, CDR2 YENEEA. This CDR3 region has 15 residues. The ends lost 2 bases at V and 3 bases at J; junction bases unmatched: 6. The CDR3 spells CASSLTSDRDYEQYF. The CDR3 region has the DNA TGTGCCAGCAGCTTAACCTCGGACAGGGACTACGAGCAGTACTTC.

This clonotype was recorded at least ten times. The junction departs from the called germline gene at one end, perhaps through a read error. CDR3 sequence reads: CASSLRWDYEPYF. CDR3 nucleotide sequence: TGTGCCAGCAGTTTACGTTGGGACTACGAGCCGTACTTC. The genes are TRBV12-3 or TRBV12-4 and TRBJ2-7, with 7 bases that match TRBD2. There are 13 residues in the CDR3.

Note on this clonotype: A much larger clone lies one base from this, so it may be a read error. This chain uses TRBV12-5 with TRBJ1-1, with D possibly TRBD1 on 5 matching bases. This CDR3 spans 14 amino acids. Trimming left V 5 bases short and J 2 bases short, with 12 bases between. The germline V gene encodes CDR1 LGHNT and CDR2 FRNRAP. CDR3 sequence reads: CASGPSGLNTEAFF. Here the CDR3 DNA reads TGTGCTAGTGGTCCGTCGGGGCTCAACACTGAAGCTTTCTTT.